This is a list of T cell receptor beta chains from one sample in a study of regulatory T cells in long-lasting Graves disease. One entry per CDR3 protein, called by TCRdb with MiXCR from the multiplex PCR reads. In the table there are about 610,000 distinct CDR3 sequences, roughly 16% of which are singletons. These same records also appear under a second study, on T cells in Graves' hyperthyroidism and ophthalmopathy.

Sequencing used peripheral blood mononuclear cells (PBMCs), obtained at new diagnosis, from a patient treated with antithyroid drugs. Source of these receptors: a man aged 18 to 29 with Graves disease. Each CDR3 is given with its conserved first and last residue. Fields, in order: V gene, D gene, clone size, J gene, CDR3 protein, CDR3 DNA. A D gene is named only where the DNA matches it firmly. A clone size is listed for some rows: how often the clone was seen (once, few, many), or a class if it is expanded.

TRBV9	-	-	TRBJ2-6	CASSVGGGANVLTF	TGTGCCAGCAGCGTAGGGGGGGGGGCCAACGTCCTGACTTTC
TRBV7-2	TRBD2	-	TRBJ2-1	CASNLRPGTSHEQFF	TGTGCCAGCAACTTACGACCCGGGACTAGCCATGAGCAGTTCTTC
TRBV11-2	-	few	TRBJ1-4	CASSLVGGALLGKLFF	TGTGCCAGCAGCCTTGTGGGGGGGGCCCTGTTGGGAAAACTGTTTTTT
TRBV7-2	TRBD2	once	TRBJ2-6	CASSLDGLAGERYGANVLTF	TGTGCCAGCAGCTTAGACGGGCTAGCGGGGGAAAGGTACGGGGCCAACGTCCTGACTTTC
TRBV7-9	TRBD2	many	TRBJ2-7	CASSLQLAGGEQYF	TGTGCCAGCAGCTTACAACTAGCGGGAGGCGAGCAGTACTTC
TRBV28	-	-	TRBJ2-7	CASSRAGTSSYEQYF	TGTGCCAGCAGCAGGGCCGGGACGTCCTCCTACGAGCAGTACTTC
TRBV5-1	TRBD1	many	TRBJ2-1	CASSTGQGYNEQFF	TGCGCCAGCAGCACGGGACAGGGCTACAATGAGCAGTTCTTC
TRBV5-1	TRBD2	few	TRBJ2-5	CASSSGLADQETQYF	TGCGCCAGCAGCTCCGGACTAGCGGACCAAGAGACCCAGTACTTC
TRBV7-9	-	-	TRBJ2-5	CASSLAQELETQYF	TGTGCCAGCAGCTTAGCGCAGGAACTAGAGACCCAGTACTTC
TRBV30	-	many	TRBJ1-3	CAWTLGGAGNTIYF	TGTGCCTGGACCCTAGGGGGGGCTGGAAACACCATATATTTT
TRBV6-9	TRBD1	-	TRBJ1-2	CASSYGQGAGYGYTF	TGTGCCAGCAGTTACGGACAGGGGGCTGGCTATGGCTACACCTTC
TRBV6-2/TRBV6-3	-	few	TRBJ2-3	CASSYRGSECTDTQYF	TGTGCCAGCAGTTACCGCGGTAGCGAGTGCACAGATACGCAGTATTTT
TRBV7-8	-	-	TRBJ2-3	CASSLGLGGIWGDTQYF	TGTGCCAGCAGCTTAGGTCTTGGGGGGATTTGGGGAGATACGCAGTATTTT
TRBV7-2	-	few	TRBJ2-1	CASSLAGGEYYNEQFF	TGTGCCAGCAGCTTAGCCGGGGGCGAGTACTACAATGAGCAGTTCTTC
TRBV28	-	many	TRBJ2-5	CASSLTQGETQYF	TGTGCCAGCAGCTTAACGCAGGGGGAGACCCAGTACTTC
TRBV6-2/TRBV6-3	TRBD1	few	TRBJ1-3	CASSQTRQGAGNTVYF	TGTGCCAGCAGCCAGACACGACAGGGAGCCGGAAACACCGTATATTTT
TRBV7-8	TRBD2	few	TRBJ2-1	CASSLSLREGPNNEQFF	TGTGCCAGCAGCTTAAGTCTCCGGGAGGGCCCCAACAATGAGCAGTTCTTC
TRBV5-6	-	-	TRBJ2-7	CASSLGGPGGTYEQYF	TGTGCCAGCAGCTTGGGGGGGCCGGGCGGGACCTACGAGCAGTACTTC
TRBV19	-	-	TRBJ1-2	CASTQVGGRFGYGYTF	TGTGCCAGTACCCAGGTCGGGGGCAGGTTTGGGTATGGCTACACCTTC
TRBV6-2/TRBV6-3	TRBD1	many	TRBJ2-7	CASLNRGSYEQYF	TGTGCCAGCTTAAACAGGGGTTCCTACGAGCAGTACTTC
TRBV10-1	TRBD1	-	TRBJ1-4	CASRPGQKDEKLFF	TGCGCCAGCAGACCGGGACAGAAGGATGAAAAACTGTTTTTT
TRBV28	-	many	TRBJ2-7	CASRRYYEQYF	TGTGCCAGCAGGAGGTACTACGAGCAGTACTTC
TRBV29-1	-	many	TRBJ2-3	CSVDGLALSTDTQYF	TGCAGCGTGGATGGGCTAGCCCTGAGCACAGATACGCAGTATTTT
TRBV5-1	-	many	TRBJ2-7	CASSYGDTGGNEQYF	TGCGCCAGCAGCTATGGGGACACCGGGGGAAACGAGCAGTACTTC
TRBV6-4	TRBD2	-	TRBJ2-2	CASSYKAGVNTGELFF	TGTGCCAGCAGTTACAAGGCGGGAGTGAACACCGGGGAGCTGTTTTTT
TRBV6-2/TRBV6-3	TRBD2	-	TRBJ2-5	CASSYSILAATSYNEQYF	TGTGCCAGCAGTTACTCGATCCTAGCGGCTACCTCCTACAATGAGCAGTACTTC
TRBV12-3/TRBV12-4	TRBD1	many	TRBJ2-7	CASSPGGTAYEQYF	TGTGCCAGCAGTCCGGGTGGGACAGCCTACGAGCAGTACTTC
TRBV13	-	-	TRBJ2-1	CASSLGGGLGDAQEQFF	TGTGCCAGCAGCTTAGGCGGGGGTCTAGGGGATGCCCAGGAGCAGTTCTTC
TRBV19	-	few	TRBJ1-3	CASMPDHSTSGNTIYF	TGTGCCAGTATGCCGGATCACTCGACCTCTGGAAACACCATATATTTT
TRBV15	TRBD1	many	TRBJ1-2	CATSRVGPGGHGYTF	TGTGCCACCAGCAGAGTCGGGCCAGGGGGCCATGGCTACACCTTC
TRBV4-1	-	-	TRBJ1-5	CASSQVGTLRGGQPQHF	TGCGCCAGCAGCCAAGTAGGGACACTCAGGGGAGGGCAGCCCCAGCATTTT
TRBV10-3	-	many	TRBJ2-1	CAISESPPGLAKNEQFF	TGTGCCATCAGTGAGTCACCTCCGGGACTCGCAAAAAATGAGCAGTTCTTC
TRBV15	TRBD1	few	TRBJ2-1	CATSRDRGQVLNEQFF	TGTGCCACCAGCAGAGATAGGGGACAGGTCCTCAATGAGCAGTTCTTC
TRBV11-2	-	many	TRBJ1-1	CASSPRWVGTEAFF	TGTGCCAGCAGCCCGCGCTGGGTAGGCACTGAAGCTTTCTTT
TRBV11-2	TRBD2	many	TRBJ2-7	CASSLDHSGSLYEQYF	TGTGCCAGCAGCTTAGATCACAGCGGGAGTTTATACGAGCAGTACTTC
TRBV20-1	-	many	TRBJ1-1	CSARAFGGVNTEAFF	TGCAGTGCTAGAGCTTTTGGGGGGGTGAACACTGAAGCTTTCTTT
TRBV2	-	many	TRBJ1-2	CASSERGQSNYGYTF	TGTGCCAGCAGTGAAAGGGGTCAGAGTAACTATGGCTACACCTTC
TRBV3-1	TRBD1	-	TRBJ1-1	CASSQAGTGSTEAFF	TGTGCCAGCAGCCAAGCCGGGACAGGGAGTACTGAAGCTTTCTTT
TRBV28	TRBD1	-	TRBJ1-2	CASSSQGDPNGYTF	TGTGCCAGCAGCTCTCAGGGGGACCCTAATGGCTACACCTTC
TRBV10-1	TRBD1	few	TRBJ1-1	CASKQGAQTEAFF	TGCGCCAGCAAACAGGGGGCGCAAACTGAAGCTTTCTTT
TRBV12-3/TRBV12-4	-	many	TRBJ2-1	CASRGDSSYNEQFF	TGTGCCAGCAGAGGTGACAGTTCCTACAATGAGCAGTTCTTC
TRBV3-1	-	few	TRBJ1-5	CASSQDQAGSNQPKHF	TGTGCCAGCAGCCAAGATCAGGCCGGTAGCAATCAGCCCAAGCATTTT
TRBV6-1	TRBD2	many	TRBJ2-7	CASTQGVFTSGTNEQYF	TGTGCCAGCACCCAAGGGGTTTTCACTAGCGGGACCAACGAGCAGTACTTC
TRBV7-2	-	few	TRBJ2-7	CASSYPRDSPSYEQYF	TGTGCCAGCAGCTATCCCCGGGACTCACCGTCCTACGAGCAGTACTTC
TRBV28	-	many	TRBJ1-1	CASSGGSGGNTEAFF	TGTGCCAGCAGTGGAGGGTCCGGGGGAAACACTGAAGCTTTCTTT
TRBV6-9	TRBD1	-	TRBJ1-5	CASSWTGGGNQPQHF	TGTGCCAGCAGTTGGACAGGGGGCGGCAATCAGCCCCAGCATTTT
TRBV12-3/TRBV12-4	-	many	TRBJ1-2	CASSFFPSGRDGYTF	TGTGCCAGCAGTTTCTTCCCCTCCGGGAGGGATGGCTACACCTTC